This T cell receptor beta chain is from a study of shared clonotypes between healthy human individuals. The V and J ends lost 3 bases and 1 base, in that order; junction bases with no gene match: 5. This CDR3 has 15 residues. Per germline, CDR1 SGHRS and CDR2 YFSETQ. About this clone: Other DNA sequences in this sample translate to the same CDR3.

TCRdb keeps only in-frame clones here, not all; method: immunoSEQ multiplex PCR. The sample records 2 million to 2.5 million clones, 90% to 95% being singletons. The receptor's source is a man aged 18 to 30 in good health. Some clones in this sample may be carry-over from other donors' samples. The rearrangement joins TRBV5-1 to TRBJ2-5; 8 bases align to TRBD2. The sample was naive CD4+ T cells from PBMCs. Indicated subset: CD45RA+ positively selected. The CDR3 DNA reads as TGCGCCAGCAGCTCCGGACTAGCCGCCCAAGAGACCCAGTACTTC. As protein: CASSSGLAAQETQYF. Complete variable domain (other parts from reference TRBV5-1 and TRBJ2-5): KAGVTQTPRYLIKTRGQQVTLSCSPISGHRSVSWYQQTPGQGLQFLFEYFSETQRNKGNFPGRFSGRQFSNSRSEMNVSTLELGDSALYLCASSSGLAAQETQYFGPGTRLLVL.